The T cell receptor (beta chain) under discussion was sequenced for a study of shared clonotypes between healthy human individuals. In the study overall: Used for every donor were three CD4 naive, three CD4 memory, two CD8 naive and one CD8 memory plate.

The sorted-subset replicate PCRs were given around 200 ng DNA, which is some 29,000 T cell genomes. Assay: immunoSEQ multiplex PCR; the TCRdb copy retains only in-frame clones and omits some. The sample lists about 2.4 million clones, over 85% seen once, with more than 0.12% in the top ten. The CDR3 consists of 15 residues. The germline V gene has CDR1 SGDLS and CDR2 YYNGEE. V was clipped by 0 bases and J by 6 bases; unmatched bases: 5. Study findings and constraints: Only blood was sampled, and tissue TCR repertoires likely differ from blood ones.

Comment on this clone: What it recognizes is unknown. The same CDR3 can be traced to other DNA sequences in this sample.

Sequences were obtained from naive CD4+ T cells sorted from blood. Described subset: CD45RA+ positively selected. J is TRBJ2-1 and V is TRBV9; 8 bases fit TRBD2. The sequence derives from a young man in good health. Here the CDR3 reads CASSVEAGVVNEQFF. CDR3 nucleotides: TGTGCCAGCAGCGTAGAAGCGGGAGTCGTCAATGAGCAGTTCTTC.